This T cell receptor (beta chain) was sequenced during a study of cytomegalovirus exposure and HLA in healthy donors. Background on the study: Previous work identified roughly 110 million unique TCR beta sequences from around 200 million T cells. Most donors, around 81% of over 300 genotyped, fell in the Caucasian-associated ancestry cluster. Study-level points and caveats: Later on, a genetic analysis was performed. It linked a missense variant in DCLRE1C with V- and J-gene trimming of TCR beta. The investigators catalogued some 150 TCR beta chains as cytomegalovirus-associated.

60 Vbeta and 13 Jbeta primers were used in PCR. Libraries were prepared by immunoSEQ multiplex PCR; TCRdb keeps only in-frame clonotypes and omits some of them. The sample includes approximately 170,000 clones, 85% of them seen just once. With regard to this clone: What it recognizes is unknown. The same CDR3 arises from other DNA sequences in this sample as well.

The sample consisted of PBMCs. The TCR sequence derives from a man aged 25 to 45 in good health and CMV-seropositive.

This CDR3 reads CASSLLANYGYTF. CDR3 in DNA: TGCGCCAGCAGCTTGCTTGCTAACTATGGCTACACCTTC. This chain connects TRBV5-1 to TRBJ1-2; D is unresolved. Per the germline V gene, CDR1 is SGHRS and CDR2 is YFSETQ. V lost 1 base to trimming and J lost 0 bases, with 4 bases between them. The CDR3 runs 13 residues.